This TCR beta chain derives from a study of graft-versus-host responses after intestinal transplantation. About the research overall: Each of the recipients got a multivisceral, liver-intestinal, or isolated intestinal transplant. All recipients were given anti-thymocyte globulin induction, and tacrolimus and steroids were then administered for around three years.

The CDR3 is 16 amino acids. Germline values: CDR1 SGHRS, CDR2 YFSETQ. The J segment lost 4 bases and the V segment lost 0 bases, leaving 5 bases of the junction unmatched. Findings and limits, study-wide: Recipient marrow contained GvH clones, some of which appeared first in ileum or blood. Peak levels of circulating GvH clones tracked with early post-transplant HvG declines.

Details on this clone: No antigen is known for it.

Some clones are missing from TCRdb's copy, which holds only in-frame ones; the method was immunoSEQ multiplex PCR. The top ten clones hold around 0.07% of a sample with 80,000 to 100,000 clones, 80% to 95% of them seen once. The TCR originated in a human donor who was the organ donor for an intestinal transplant. V is TRBV5-1 and J is TRBJ1-3; 9 bases are a match to TRBD1. Sequenced here: unstimulated CD8+ T cells sorted from spleen or lymph node cells, sampled before transplant. In DNA form, the CDR3 reads TGCGCCAGCAGCTTGGATCCGGGACAGGGAGGAAACACCATATATTTT. Translating gives CASSLDPGQGGNTIYF.